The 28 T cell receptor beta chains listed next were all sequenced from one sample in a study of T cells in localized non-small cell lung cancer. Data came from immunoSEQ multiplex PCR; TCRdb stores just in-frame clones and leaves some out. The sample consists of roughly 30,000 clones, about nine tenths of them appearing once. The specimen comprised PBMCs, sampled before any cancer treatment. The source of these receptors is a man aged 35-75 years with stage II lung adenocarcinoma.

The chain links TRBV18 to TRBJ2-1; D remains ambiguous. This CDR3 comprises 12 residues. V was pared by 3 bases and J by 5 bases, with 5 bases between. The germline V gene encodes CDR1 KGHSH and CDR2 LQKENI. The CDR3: CASSPRHNEQFF. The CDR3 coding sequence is TGTGCCAGCTCACCTCGTCACAATGAGCAGTTCTTC.

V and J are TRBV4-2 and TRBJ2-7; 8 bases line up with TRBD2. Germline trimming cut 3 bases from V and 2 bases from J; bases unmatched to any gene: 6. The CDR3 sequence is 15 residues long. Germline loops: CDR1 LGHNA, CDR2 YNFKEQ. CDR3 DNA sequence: TGTGCCAGCAGCCATGGGCTAGCGGGCACCTACGAGCAGTACTTC. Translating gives CASSHGLAGTYEQYF.

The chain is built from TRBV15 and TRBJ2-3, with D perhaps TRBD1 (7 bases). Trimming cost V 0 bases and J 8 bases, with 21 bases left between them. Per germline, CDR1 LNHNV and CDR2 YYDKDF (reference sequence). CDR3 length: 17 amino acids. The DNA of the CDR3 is TGTGCCACCAGCAGAGATCAGGGGGGACCGAATGGGGCTACGCAGTATTTT. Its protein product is CATSRDQGGPNGATQYF.

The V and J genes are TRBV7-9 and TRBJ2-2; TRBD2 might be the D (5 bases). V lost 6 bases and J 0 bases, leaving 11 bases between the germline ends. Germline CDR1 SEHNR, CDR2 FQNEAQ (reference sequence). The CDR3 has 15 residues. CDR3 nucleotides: TGTGCCAGCAGAGGACTCACGACGAACACCGGGGAGCTGTTTTTT. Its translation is CASRGLTTNTGELFF.

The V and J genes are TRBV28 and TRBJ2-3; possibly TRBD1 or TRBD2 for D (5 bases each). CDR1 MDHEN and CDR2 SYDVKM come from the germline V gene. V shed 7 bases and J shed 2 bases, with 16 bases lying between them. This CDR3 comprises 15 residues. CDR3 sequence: CASIGDLTYTDTQYF. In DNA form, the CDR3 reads TGTGCCAGCATAGGGGACCTAACATACACAGATACGCAGTATTTT.

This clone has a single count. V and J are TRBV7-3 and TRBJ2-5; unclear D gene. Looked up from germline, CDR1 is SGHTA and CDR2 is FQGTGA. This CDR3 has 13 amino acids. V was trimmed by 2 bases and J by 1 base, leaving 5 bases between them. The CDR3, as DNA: TGTGCCAGCAGCTTATCTGGCCAAGAGACCCAGTACTTC. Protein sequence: CASSLSGQETQYF.

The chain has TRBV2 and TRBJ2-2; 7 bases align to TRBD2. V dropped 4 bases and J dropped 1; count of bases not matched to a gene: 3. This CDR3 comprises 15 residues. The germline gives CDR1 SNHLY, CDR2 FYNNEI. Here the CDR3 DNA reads TGTGCCAGCAGTGCGGTAGCGGGGAACACCGGGGAGCTGTTTTTT. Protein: CASSAVAGNTGELFF.

In DNA, the CDR3 is TGTGCCAGCACCCTGCTGAAATCAGAGGGAGCCAAAAACATTCAGTACTTC. The encoded protein is CASTLLKSEGAKNIQYF. This chain connects TRBV11-2 to TRBJ2-4, with D tentatively TRBD2 (5 bases). CDR1 and CDR2 (germline): SGHAT, FQNNGV. Between the trimmed V and J ends, which lost 7 bases and 0 bases, there was a span of 19 bases. The CDR3 has 17 residues.

The CDR3 loop is CASNNGVPNTEAFF. CDR3 coding DNA: TGTGCCAGCAACAACGGGGTTCCTAACACTGAAGCTTTCTTT. This rearrangement joins TRBV9 to TRBJ1-1; D is unclear. This CDR3 spans 14 amino acids. In germline, CDR1 is SGDLS, CDR2 YYNGEE. With 6 bases removed from V and 2 bases from J, the gap between germline ends came to 14 bases.

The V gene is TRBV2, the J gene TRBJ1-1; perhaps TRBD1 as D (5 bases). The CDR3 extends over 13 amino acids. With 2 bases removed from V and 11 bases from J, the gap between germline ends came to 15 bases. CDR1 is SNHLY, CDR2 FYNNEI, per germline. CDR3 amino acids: CASSESGTARAFF. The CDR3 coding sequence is TGTGCCAGCAGTGAAAGTGGGACGGCTCGTGCTTTCTTT. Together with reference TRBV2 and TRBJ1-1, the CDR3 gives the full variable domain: EPEVTQTPSHQVTQMGQEVILRCVPISNHLYFYWYRQILGQKVEFLVSFYNNEISEKSEIFDDQFSVERPDGSNFTLKIRSTKLEDSAMYFCASSESGTARAFFGQGTRLTVV.

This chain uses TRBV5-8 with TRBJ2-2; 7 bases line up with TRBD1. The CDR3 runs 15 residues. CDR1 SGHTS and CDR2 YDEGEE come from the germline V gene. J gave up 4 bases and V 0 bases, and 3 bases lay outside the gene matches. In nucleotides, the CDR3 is TGTGCCAGCAGCTTGGAGGGGGCTTCCACCGGGGAGCTGTTTTTT. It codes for CASSLEGASTGELFF.

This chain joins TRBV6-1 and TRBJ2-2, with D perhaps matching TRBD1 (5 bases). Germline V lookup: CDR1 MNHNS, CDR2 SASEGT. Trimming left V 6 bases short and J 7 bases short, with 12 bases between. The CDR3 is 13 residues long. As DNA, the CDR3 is TGTGCCAGCAGAGTCAGGACAAACGGGGAGCTGTTTTTT. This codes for CASRVRTNGELFF.

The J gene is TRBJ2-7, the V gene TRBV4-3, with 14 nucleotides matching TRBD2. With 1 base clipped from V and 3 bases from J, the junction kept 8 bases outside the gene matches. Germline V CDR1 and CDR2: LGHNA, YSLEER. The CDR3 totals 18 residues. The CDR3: CASSQGAGTSGSSYEQYF. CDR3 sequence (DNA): TGCGCCAGCAGCCAAGGAGCCGGGACTAGCGGGAGTAGCTACGAGCAGTACTTC.

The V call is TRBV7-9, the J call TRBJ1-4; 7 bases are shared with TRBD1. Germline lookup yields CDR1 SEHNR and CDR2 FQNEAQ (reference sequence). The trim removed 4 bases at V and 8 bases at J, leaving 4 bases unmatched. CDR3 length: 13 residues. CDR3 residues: CASSWRDSEKLFF. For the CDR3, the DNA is TGTGCCAGCAGCTGGCGGGACAGCGAAAAACTGTTTTTT.

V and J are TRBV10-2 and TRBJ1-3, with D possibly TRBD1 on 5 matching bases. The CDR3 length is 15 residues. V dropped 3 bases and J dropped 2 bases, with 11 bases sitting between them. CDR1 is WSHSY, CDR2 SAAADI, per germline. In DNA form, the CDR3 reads TGCGCCAGCAGTGACCGGGGGACTCCTGGAAACACCATATATTTT. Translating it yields CASSDRGTPGNTIYF.

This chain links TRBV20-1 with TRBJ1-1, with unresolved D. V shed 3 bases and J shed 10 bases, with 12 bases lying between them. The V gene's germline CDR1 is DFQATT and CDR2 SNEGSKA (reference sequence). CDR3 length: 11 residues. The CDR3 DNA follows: TGCAGTGCTAGTGAGCCGAGTCGAGCTTTCTTT. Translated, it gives CSASEPSRAFF.

The CDR3 nucleotides read TGTGCCAGCAGTTTAGCGGGCCGTGATAGCAATCAGCCCCAGCATTTT. Protein product: CASSLAGRDSNQPQHF. The V gene is TRBV27, the J gene TRBJ1-5, with D uncertain. Trimming cost V 2 bases and J 0 bases, with 11 bases left between them. This CDR3 region has 16 residues. Germline CDR1 is MNHEY and CDR2 is SMNVEV (reference sequence).

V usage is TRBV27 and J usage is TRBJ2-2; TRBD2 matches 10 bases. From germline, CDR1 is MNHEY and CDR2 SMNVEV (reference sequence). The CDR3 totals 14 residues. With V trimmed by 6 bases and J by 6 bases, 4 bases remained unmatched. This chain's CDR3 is CASSGTSVAGELFF. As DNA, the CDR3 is TGTGCCAGCAGCGGGACTAGCGTTGCCGGGGAGCTGTTTTTT.

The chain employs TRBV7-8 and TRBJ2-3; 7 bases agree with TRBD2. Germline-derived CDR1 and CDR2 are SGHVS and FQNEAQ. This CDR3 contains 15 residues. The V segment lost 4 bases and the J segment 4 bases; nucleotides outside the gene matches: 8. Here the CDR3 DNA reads TGTGCCAGCAGCTCAGGGAGGGTGAAGGCAGATACGCAGTATTTT. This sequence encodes CASSSGRVKADTQYF.

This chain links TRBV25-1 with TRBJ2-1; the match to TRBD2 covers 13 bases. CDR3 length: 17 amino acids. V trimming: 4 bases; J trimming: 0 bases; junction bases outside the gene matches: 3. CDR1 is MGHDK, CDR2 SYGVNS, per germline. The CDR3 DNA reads TGTGCCAGCAGTGCCCGACTAGCGGGAGGCTCCTACAATGAGCAGTTCTTC. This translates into CASSARLAGGSYNEQFF.

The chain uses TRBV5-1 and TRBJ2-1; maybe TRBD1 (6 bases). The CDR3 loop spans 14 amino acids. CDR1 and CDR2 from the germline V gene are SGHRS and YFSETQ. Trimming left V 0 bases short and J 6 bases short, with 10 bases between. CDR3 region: CASSLDTGPNEQFF. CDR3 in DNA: TGCGCCAGCAGCTTGGATACAGGGCCCAATGAGCAGTTCTTC.

The CDR3 nucleotides read TGTGCCAGCAGTCGCTCATGGGGTGAGCAGTTCTTC. This encodes CASSRSWGEQFF. This chain joins TRBV27 and TRBJ2-1, with no clear D. Trimming left V 5 bases short and J 9 bases short, with 11 bases between. Germline V gene sequence: CDR1 MNHEY, CDR2 SMNVEV (reference sequence). The CDR3 totals 12 residues.

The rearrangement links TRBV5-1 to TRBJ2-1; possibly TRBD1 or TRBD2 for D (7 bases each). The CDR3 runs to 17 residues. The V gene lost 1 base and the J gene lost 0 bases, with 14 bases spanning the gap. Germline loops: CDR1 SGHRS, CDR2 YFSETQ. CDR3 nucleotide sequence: TGCGCCAGCAGCTTGCGGGGAGGGGGCAGCTCCTACAATGAGCAGTTCTTC. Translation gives CASSLRGGGSSYNEQFF.

CDR3 coding DNA: TGTGCCAGCAGTTACAAGGAGGCCAACGTCCTGACTTTC. This translates into CASSYKEANVLTF. The chain joins TRBV6-6 to TRBJ2-6, with no clear D. Looked up from germline, CDR1 is MNHNY and CDR2 is SVGAGI (reference sequence). The CDR3 loop spans 13 amino acids. The ends were cut back, 2 bases at V and 6 bases at J, with 5 bases in the middle.

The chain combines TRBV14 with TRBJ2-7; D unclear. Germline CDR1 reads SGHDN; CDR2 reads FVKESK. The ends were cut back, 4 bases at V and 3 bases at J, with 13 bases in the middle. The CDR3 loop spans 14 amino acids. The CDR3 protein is CASSRMGFDYEQYF. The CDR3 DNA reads TGTGCCAGCAGCCGGATGGGGTTCGACTACGAGCAGTACTTC. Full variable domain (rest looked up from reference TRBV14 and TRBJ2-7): EAGVTQFPSHSVIEKGQTVTLRCDPISGHDNLYWYRRVMGKEIKFLLHFVKESKQDESGMPNNRFLAERTGGTYSTLKVQPAELEDSGVYFCASSRMGFDYEQYFGPGTRLTVT.

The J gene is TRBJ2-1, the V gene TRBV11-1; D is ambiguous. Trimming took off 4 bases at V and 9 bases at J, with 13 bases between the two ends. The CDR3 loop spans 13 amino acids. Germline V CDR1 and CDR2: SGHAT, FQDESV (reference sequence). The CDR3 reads CASSSPLGSEQFF. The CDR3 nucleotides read TGTGCCAGCAGCTCCCCCTTAGGTTCTGAGCAGTTCTTC.

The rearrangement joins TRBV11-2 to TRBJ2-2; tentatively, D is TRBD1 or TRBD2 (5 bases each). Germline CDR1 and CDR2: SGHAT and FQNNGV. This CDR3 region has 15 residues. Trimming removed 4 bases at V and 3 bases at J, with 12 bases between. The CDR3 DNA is TGTGCCAGCAGCTATTTGAGGGGCGACACCGGGGAGCTGTTTTTT. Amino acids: CASSYLRGDTGELFF.

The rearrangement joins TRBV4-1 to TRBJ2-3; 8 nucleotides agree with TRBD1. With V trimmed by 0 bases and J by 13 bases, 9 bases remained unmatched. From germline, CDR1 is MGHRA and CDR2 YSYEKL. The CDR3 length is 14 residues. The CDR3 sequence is CASSQDPRQGTKYF. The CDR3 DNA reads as TGCGCCAGCAGCCAAGACCCAAGACAGGGGACGAAGTATTTT.